The T cell receptor (beta chain) under discussion was sequenced for a study of Tregs in tolerant kidney transplant recipients (dated by TCRdb to the late 2010s). With regard to the full study: The transplants used related donors along with nonmyeloablative bone marrow transplantation, and in the human trials mixed chimerism was transient. TCRbeta sequencing was used in the study to identify donor-specific regulatory T cells before combined kidney and bone marrow transplantation, and the identified cells were then tracked after transplant.

A note on this clone: It lacks a known antigen. No much larger clone exists at a distance of one base, and base qualities are not known.

Genomic DNA was extracted from sorted cells with the QIAGEN DNeasy Blood and Tissue Kit for TCRbeta CDR3 sequencing. High-throughput TCRbeta CDR3 sequencing, including PCR amplification with bias correction and internal controls, was performed commercially through immunoSEQ. Concerning the study's data processing: Unique productive TCRbeta sequences were defined by CDR3 nucleotide sequence when primers matched and otherwise by CDR3 amino acid sequence together with Vbeta and Jbeta genes. Sorting error was corrected by removing sequences shared between sorted populations at a frequency ratio of 2:1 or less, and the remaining shared sequences were assigned to the higher population. Sequences were defined as donor-reactive when expanded at least 5-fold in CFSE-low cells versus unstimulated cells and present at a frequency of at least 0.01% in CFSE-low cells. Jensen-Shannon divergence, calculated on the top 100 TCRbeta sequences ranked by frequency, was used to quantify repertoire divergence. For samples with multiple sequencing runs, sorting error was corrected separately for each run before the runs were pooled. TCRdb's version of the immuneACCESS table is confined to in-frame rearrangements and falls short of the full clone set. An unresolved V gene accounts for under half of the shortfall where checked; the remainder is of unknown origin. V, J and clone size derive from that table, while D and trimming were established from the DNA sequence. The sample includes just under 65,000 clones, with 95% to 98% observed a single time. 0.34% of the sample rests with the top ten.

The time point label on this specimen signifies: blood sample drawn before combined kidney and bone marrow transplant. Thawed PBMCs were FACS-sorted into unstimulated Tregs (CD4+CD25+CD127-), CD4+ non-Tregs (CD4+CD25-), CD4 cells and CD8 cells. Prior to Treg sorting, thawed PBMCs were rested overnight with 200 IU/ml IL-2 at 37 degrees C. The patients were several recipients of combined kidney and bone marrow transplants from the ITN036ST trial, and samples were available only from these trial subjects. Healthy control blood was separated into PBMCs by Ficoll density gradient and cryopreserved, and patient PBMCs were collected both before and after transplant. CDR1 and CDR2 are drawn from the germline V gene (reference sequence): SGHKS, YYEKEE. Trimming takes 4 bases from V and 2 bases from J, and the germline ends sit 9 bases apart. The CDR3 starts with the cysteine, ends with the phenylalanine, and has 13 residues. This entry keeps only the CDR3 DNA: 39 bases, framed from base 1.

Study-level results and caveats: Although technical replication error seemed to be minimal, the question of biological reproducibility was not addressed directly. Donor-specific Treg expansion was found to exceed global Treg expansion in tolerant patients, suggesting antigen-driven rather than nonspecific expansion. PCR primers changed over time for some patients, so nucleotide-level comparison across those patients' samples was not possible. The most biologically relevant and donor-specific TCRbeta repertoire appeared to be identified by expanding Tregs with activated donor B cells. The study was constrained by small patient numbers, and validation of the findings is required in larger populations and under other immunosuppression protocols.

The V gene is TRBV5-5 and the J gene is TRBJ1-1; no D gene call is confident. This material consisted of Tregs from blood, taken before the transplant. The clonotype originates from a human donor who received a combined kidney and bone marrow transplant. The CDR3 corresponds to CASSTTGNTEAFF. The base sequence is TGTGCCAGCAGCACGACGGGAAACACTGAAGCTTTCTTT. Here the CDR3 is joined to the reference TRBV5-5 and TRBJ1-1 genes, and the full variable domain is: DAGVTQSPTHLIKTRGQQVTLRCSPISGHKSVSWYQQVLGQGPQFIFQYYEKEERGRGNFPDRFSARQFPNYSSELNVNALLLGDSALYLCASSTTGNTEAFFGQGTRLTVV.